These 23 T cell receptor beta chains were sequenced from one sample in a study of T-cell reconstitution after alpha-beta-depleted transplantation in children. Preparation of the TCRbeta library involved a method that used unique molecular identifiers. Each CDR3 protein gets one entry after TCRdb re-called the PCR reads with MiXCR. The data show some 640,000 distinct CDR3 sequences, approximately 17% seen once. Sequenced material: PBMCs from the stem cell graft donor, taken from the stem cell graft. Receptors were obtained from a human donor who donated a stem cell graft to a child with acute myeloid leukemia.

The chain combines TRBV6-5 with TRBJ2-1; D is possibly TRBD1 (5 bases). Deletions cut 0 bases from V and 1 base from J, with 10 bases between. Germline CDR1 is MNHEY and CDR2 is SVGAGI. The CDR3 length is 16 residues. DNA of the CDR3: TGTGCCAGCAGTTACTCCAGGGTCCCGTCCTACAATGAGCAGTTCTTC. Encoded protein: CASSYSRVPSYNEQFF.

The sample holds a few counts of this clonotype. This chain links TRBV11-2 with TRBJ2-1, with unresolved D. CDR3 length equals 15 residues. Germline V lookup: CDR1 SGHAT, CDR2 FQNNGV. V was shortened by 1 base and J by 2 bases, with 9 bases between the two germline ends. This chain's CDR3 is CASSLVTVTYNEQFF. The CDR3, as DNA: TGTGCCAGCAGCTTAGTAACAGTTACCTACAATGAGCAGTTCTTC.

This clonotype turned up a few times. V and J are TRBV12-3 or TRBV12-4 and TRBJ2-5, with 11 bases lining up with TRBD2. The CDR3 length is 16 residues. After removal of 3 bases from V and 1 base from J, the junction contained 4 bases not matched to a gene. The CDR3 loop is CASSFLTSGVQETQYF. The CDR3 DNA sequence: TGTGCCAGCAGTTTCTTGACTAGCGGGGTCCAAGAGACCCAGTACTTC.

With respect to this clonotype: A much larger clonotype is one base distant, so this may be a read error. This sequence joins TRBV5-1 and TRBJ2-2; 8 bases are a match to TRBD1. CDR1 is SGHRS and CDR2 is YFSETQ in the germline V gene. The CDR3 extends over 16 amino acids. CDR3 protein: CTSSLRTGMDTGELFF. CDR3 DNA: TGCACCAGCAGTTTACGGACAGGGATGGACACCGGGGAGCTGTTTTTT.

This clonotype was seen only once. This may come from a read error, since a much larger clone is one base off. It is likely a read error, because the conserved phenylalanine at the end of the CDR3 is missing. V is TRBV9 and J is TRBJ2-1; 8 nucleotides match TRBD1. Germline V lookup: CDR1 SGDLS, CDR2 YYNGEE. After removal of 5 bases from V and 8 bases from J, the junction contained 12 bases not matched to a gene. The CDR3 is 15 amino acids. CDR3 protein: CASSRQGYSSHEQFC. CDR3 DNA sequence: TGTGCCAGCAGTCGACAGGGGTATTCTTCGCATGAGCAGTTCTGC.

V and J are TRBV5-1 and TRBJ1-2, with TRBD1 matching 7 bases. Looked up from germline, CDR1 is SGHRS and CDR2 is YFSETQ. The CDR3 totals 14 residues. J gave up 7 bases and V 4 bases, and 10 bases lay outside the gene matches. The CDR3 here is CASSPGDSPSGYTF. The CDR3 nucleotides are TGCGCCAGCAGCCCCGGGGACAGTCCCTCTGGCTACACCTTC.

This clonotype was picked up many times. The rearrangement joins TRBV7-2 to TRBJ2-3; D unclear. Trimming removed 0 bases from V and 2 bases from J, with 6 bases in between. CDR1 is SGHTA and CDR2 is FQGNSA in the germline V gene. The CDR3 is made up of 14 amino acids. CDR3 in amino acids: CASSLAGYTDTQYF. The CDR3 region has the DNA TGTGCCAGCAGCTTAGCTGGATACACAGATACGCAGTATTTT.

The V gene is TRBV5-1, the J gene TRBJ2-2; 9 bases align to TRBD1. V shed 2 bases, J shed 3 bases, and the junction held 8 bases outside the gene matches. Germline V gene lookup returns CDR1 SGHRS and CDR2 YFSETQ. This CDR3 spans 17 amino acids. CDR3 protein: CASSFYRGREDTGELFF. CDR3 in DNA: TGCGCCAGCAGCTTTTACAGGGGGCGCGAGGACACCGGGGAGCTGTTTTTT.

The chain employs TRBV30 and TRBJ1-1; D is unclear. This CDR3 has 13 amino acids. V was clipped by 0 bases and J by 8 bases, with 13 bases between them. CDR1 and CDR2 from the germline V gene are GTSNPN and SVGIG (reference sequence). Here the CDR3 reads CAWSVRAGGEAFF. The CDR3 coding sequence is TGTGCCTGGAGTGTACGAGCGGGAGGGGAAGCTTTCTTT.

V and J are TRBV2 and TRBJ2-7; D is unresolved. The CDR3 length is 13 residues. Between the trimmed V and J ends, which lost 5 bases and 3 bases, there was a span of 11 bases. Germline V gene lookup returns CDR1 SNHLY and CDR2 FYNNEI. CDR3 nucleotide sequence: TGTGCCAGCAGTATGGACGAGCTCTACGAGCAGTACGTC. Its translation: CASSMDELYEQYV.

This clonotype has more than one count but fewer than ten. The chain combines TRBV7-2 with TRBJ2-2, with D maybe TRBD2 (5 bases). CDR3 length: 16 residues. Germline V gives CDR1 SGHTA, CDR2 FQGNSA. Deletions cut 5 bases from V and 1 base from J, with 14 bases between. CDR3 sequence: CASSLQFRENTGELFF. For the CDR3, the DNA is TGTGCCAGCAGCCTTCAATTCCGGGAGAACACCGGGGAGCTGTTTTTT.

In its sample, this clonotype was seen many times. This chain connects TRBV20-1 to TRBJ2-1; D perhaps matches TRBD2 (6 bases). CDR3 length: 15 residues. The germline CDR1 and CDR2 sequences are DFQATT and SNEGSKA (reference sequence). The ends were cut back, 0 bases at V and 0 bases at J, with 9 bases in the middle. In nucleotides, the CDR3 is TGCAGTGCTAGAGATGGAGGGAGCTCCTACAATGAGCAGTTCTTC. Its protein product is CSARDGGSSYNEQFF.

On this clonotype itself: Since a much larger clone is just one base distant, this may be a read error. The gene calls are TRBV29-1 and TRBJ2-1, with 8 positions matching TRBD2. CDR3 length: 13 amino acids. Germline lookup yields CDR1 SQVTM and CDR2 ANQGSEA. The CDR3 sequence: CSVSSGSYNDQFF. The DNA for the CDR3 is TGCAGCGTTTCTAGCGGGTCCTACAATGACCAGTTCTTC.

The chain has TRBV7-9 and TRBJ2-5; D gene unclear. Germline CDR1 reads SEHNR; CDR2 reads FQNEAQ (reference sequence). The CDR3 length is 14 residues. The V end lost 2 bases, the J end lost 5 bases, and 12 bases lay between the germline ends. The CDR3 sequence is CASSLINLRETQYF. The CDR3 region has the DNA TGTGCCAGCAGCTTAATAAACCTGAGGGAGACCCAGTACTTC.

This sequence joins TRBV9 and TRBJ1-5, with TRBD1 identical over 7 bases. Judging by the DNA end, TRBJ2-3 fits better; the J call may be wrong. The CDR3 spans 14 residues. Germline CDR1 reads SGDLS; CDR2 reads YYNGEE. The CDR3 spells CASSGQGSSQPQYF. The DNA for the CDR3 is TGTGCCAGCAGCGGACAGGGTTCAAGTCAGCCCCAGTATTTT.

This clonotype has ten or more counts. The rearrangement uses TRBV20-1 and TRBJ2-7, with 10 nucleotides matching TRBD1. With 3 bases clipped from V and 9 bases from J, the junction kept 5 bases outside the gene matches. Germline CDR1 reads DFQATT; CDR2 reads SNEGSKA (reference sequence). This CDR3 has 12 amino acids. CDR3 nucleotides: TGCAGTGCTAGGGGACAGGGGACGGGGCAGTACGTC. Translation: CSARGQGTGQYV.

This clonotype was counted at least ten times. The chain carries TRBV5-1 and TRBJ2-1; 9 bases line up with TRBD1. This CDR3 has 14 residues. Trimming cost V 7 bases and J 6 bases; bases outside gene matches: 8. Germline values: CDR1 SGHRS, CDR2 YFSETQ. The CDR3 sequence: CASGRDRVVNEQFF. For the CDR3, the DNA is TGCGCCAGCGGCCGGGACAGGGTGGTCAATGAGCAGTTCTTC.

This clonotype was seen many times. J is TRBJ1-1 and V is TRBV20-1, with D hard to call. V was clipped by 1 base and J by 4 bases, with 16 bases between them. CDR1 and CDR2 (germline): DFQATT, SNEGSKA (reference sequence). This CDR3 has 15 residues. CDR3 residues: CSARAPRTASTEAFF. CDR3 in DNA: TGCAGTGCTAGAGCCCCTCGGACTGCGAGCACTGAAGCTTTCTTT.

The chain recombines TRBV29-1 with TRBJ2-7; TRBD1 or TRBD2 may be the D gene (5 bases each). Germline V gene sequence: CDR1 SQVTM, CDR2 ANQGSEA. V lost 8 bases and J lost 5, with 16 bases in between. CDR3 size: 12 residues. The CDR3 coding sequence is TGCAGCACCGGGACCAGAGGGAACGAGCAGTACTTC. Protein sequence: CSTGTRGNEQYF.

This rearrangement joins TRBV5-4 to TRBJ2-3; D might be TRBD1 (6 bases). Germline V CDR1 and CDR2: SGHNT, YYREEE (reference sequence). V shed 6 bases and J shed 3 bases, with 14 bases lying between them. This CDR3 has 14 residues. The CDR3 DNA follows: TGTGCCAGCAATGACAGGTTGGGGACAGATACGCAGTATTTT. Amino acid sequence: CASNDRLGTDTQYF. Filled out from reference TRBV5-4 and TRBJ2-3, the complete variable domain reads ETGVTQSPTHLIKTRGQQVTLRCSSQSGHNTVSWYQQALGQGPQFIFQYYREEENGRGNFPPRFSGLQFPNYSSELNVNALELDDSALYLCASNDRLGTDTQYFGPGTRLTVL.

In this sample, this clonotype turned up a few times. The chain uses TRBV20-1 and TRBJ2-3; TRBD1 is a possible D gene (5 bases). The length of the CDR3 is 15 residues. Germline V CDR1 and CDR2: DFQATT, SNEGSKA (reference sequence). Trimming shortened V by 6 bases and J by 1 base, and 17 bases separated the two germline ends. The CDR3 nucleotides read TGCAGTGCCTCAGCCGACAGCCAGCGCACAGATACGCAGTATTTT. Its translation: CSASADSQRTDTQYF.

As regards this clonotype: Possible read error: a much larger clone is one base away. V gene TRBV27 combines with J gene TRBJ1-1; 7 bases map to TRBD1. The CDR3 sequence is 13 residues long. The germline V gene encodes CDR1 MNHEY and CDR2 SMNVEV (reference sequence). The CDR3 DNA reads as TGTGCCAGCAACCTACACAGGGGAACTGACGCTTTCTTT. This encodes CASNLHRGTDAFF.

This chain connects TRBV28 to TRBJ1-2, with 9 bases that match TRBD1. V was clipped by 5 bases and J by 3 bases; unmatched bases: 13. Germline V gene sequence: CDR1 MDHEN, CDR2 SYDVKM. The CDR3 loop spans 17 amino acids. As DNA, the CDR3 is TGTGCCAGCAGTCGGACAGGGGAGGTCTCGGGTCACTATGGCTACACCTTC. Protein: CASSRTGEVSGHYGYTF.